This T cell receptor beta chain was obtained from a study of cytomegalovirus exposure and HLA in healthy donors (dated by TCRdb to between 2016 and 2019). For context, the study as a whole: An earlier analysis of approximately 550 of the donors reported more than 250 Gb of sequence data and about 100 million unique TCR beta sequences from roughly 180 million T cells. An early release covering about 600 HLA-typed donors comprised about 300 gigabases of sequencing data and approximately 85 million unique TCR sequences. Among the roughly 400 genotyped donors, under 90% belonged to the genetic ancestry cluster associated with self-reported Caucasian donors. The aim of the study was to test whether cataloging public T cell receptors could identify signatures of past pathogen exposure. The study profiled the T cell repertoires of hundreds of subjects by immunosequencing and related them to cytomegalovirus serostatus. Besides the first cohort of approximately 710 subjects, a separate validation cohort made up of roughly 120 different subjects was used. To predict cytomegalovirus infection status, the study brought together high-throughput TCR immunosequencing, statistical association of individual TCRs with disease status, and machine learning. A later analysis re-examined previously published TCR beta repertoires from 500 to 700 donors and added high-resolution HLA genotyping to investigate patterns of TCR occurrence. The later analysis used no new phenotypic data to find candidate immune exposures, relying instead on TCR beta sequences and their occurrence across donors. An earlier analysis of around 580 of the donors used high-throughput TCR beta sequencing to judge whether each TCR beta V gene segment behaved as functional or pseudogenic. Donor age, sex, ethnicity and CMV serostatus were collected together with the repertoire data. A later genetic analysis used genome-wide SNP genotypes for about 60% of the roughly 700 donors, treating that subset as a discovery cohort. Every repertoire in the discovery cohort had been generated on one and the same sequencing platform. Class I and class II HLA loci were covered by the typing at four-digit resolution. Typing coverage differed by locus: A, B, C, DRB1 and DQB1 were typed in about 620-630 donors, DQA1 in about 500, DPA1 in 606, and DPB1 in around 440. Several DR-DQ haplotypes were handled as single units for association and clustering because linkage in the cohort was strong. Among some 400 genotyped donors of the cohort, an average of approximately 220,000 unique TCR beta nucleotide sequences was sequenced per donor, of which 15% to 20% were non-productive.

The study at large found these results: The earlier analysis of almost 600 of the donors excluded roughly 17 rarely observed V segments, including chromosome 9 orphons, because counts were too low. The classifier was reported to diagnose cytomegalovirus status with high specificity and sensitivity in both the original cohort and the validation cohort. Because the 87-base-pair reads could not distinguish some IMGT-functional V segments, including TRBV6-2 and TRBV6-3, those segments were excluded. When HLA alleles, especially DR and DQ, strongly co-occurred, TCR associations were difficult to assign to individual alleles. The cohort was sequenced for TCR beta chains only, and without alpha or paired-chain data the features that could be detected were limited. In a later analysis, several top co-occurrence clusters were reported to appear linked to parvovirus B19, influenza, CMV and Epstein-Barr virus. A further reported finding was that TCR beta sequences accurately predicted the HLA-A and HLA-B alleles for most subjects in the first cohort. Specific HLA alleles were associated with about 17,000 TCR beta sequences at a false discovery rate of 0.05 in a later analysis. A cluster of highly shared sequence variants was judged likely to represent a technical artifact of the sequencing pipeline. The study listed approximately 150 TCR beta chains as associated with cytomegalovirus. Correlated functional status among segregating V segments might be attributable to linkage disequilibrium, but an unknown experimental factor could not be ruled out. V-gene and J-gene trimming of TCR beta chains was associated with a missense DCLRE1C variant in a later genetic analysis, and the association was replicated in an independent cohort. The authors suggested that the approach could potentially be extended to other disease states and immunological phenotypes. In a later analysis, HLA-associated TCR beta chains showed more clonal expansion and lower generation probabilities than non-associated chains that were equally common. Presence/absence analyses assumed roughly uniform sequencing depth across donors, an assumption that may not hold. In a later analysis, TCR association rates were found to vary across HLA loci, with the most associated TCRs seen for DRB1 alleles and the fewest for HLA-C alleles. In vitro tests confirmed that a few of the cytomegalovirus-associated TCR beta chains recognize cytomegalovirus antigens. Broadly in line with IMGT annotations, most TCR beta V segments showed up in productive rearrangements about 87% or about 30% of the time in an earlier analysis of around 600 of the donors. CMV serostatus was the only immune exposure information available for the cohort. According to a later analysis, most CMV-associated TCR beta chains appeared to be HLA-restricted, and the HLA associations seemed to be driven largely by CMV exposure. According to a later genetic analysis, donors in an Asian-associated ancestry cluster had fewer N-insertions in productive TCRs than the roughly 660-donor mean. Because HLA typing was missing for some donors at each locus, association tests included only the typed subset. Across donors, most TCR sequences were observed very rarely, whereas some public TCRs were present in many individuals.

Taken from the germline V gene, the CDR1 and CDR2 loops are SGHRS and YFSETQ. The CDR3 spans 15 residues, from the cysteine through the phenylalanine. Only the CDR3 DNA stays, 45 bases, in frame from base 1. V has 0 bases trimmed and J has 3 bases trimmed; junction bases matching no gene number 4. Regarding this clone: Its antigen target is currently unknown. Per-base quality was not reported, and no clone a single base away is much larger than it.

The cohort was made up of 666 healthy bone marrow donors. At the time of sampling, every cohort member was nominally healthy, though immune exposures that went unrecorded were likely present. The donor was CMV seropositive and was included in the group of about 290 seropositive cohort members. A peripheral blood sample was provided by each donor, and peripheral blood mononuclear cells were used for TCR beta sequencing. Genomic DNA was extracted from the blood cell samples with the Qiagen DNeasy Blood Extraction Kit. The library was prepared using the immunoSEQ multiplex PCR assay. For the multiplex PCR, a mixture combining 60 forward primers for TCR Vbeta segments and 13 reverse primers for TCR Jbeta segments was used. A multiplex PCR assay on genomic DNA amplified the CDR3 region of rearranged TCR beta genes. The Illumina HiSeq System was used to sequence the amplified TCR beta libraries as 87-base-pair reads. The study's own analysis went as follows. In a later analysis, tens of millions of unique TCR beta chains were counted across the roughly 670 repertoires, and around 11 million of these chains were shared by at least two donors. Raw reads were error-corrected and collapsed into unique sequences by a nearest-neighbor algorithm in which closely related sequences were merged to remove PCR and sequencing errors. Alignment of CDR3 sequences to IMGT reference sequences was used to assign V, D and J gene segments. For a sequence to be retained, a match of at least six nucleotides was required to both a V gene segment and a J gene segment. A rearrangement counted as productive if the CDR3 had no stop codons and remained in frame with V and J, and every other rearrangement counted as non-productive. CDR3 was defined by IMGT convention, running from the second conserved V-encoded cysteine to the conserved J-encoded phenylalanine. The earlier analysis of about 500 of the donors excluded sequences that lacked an unambiguous match to a single V gene segment. In an earlier analysis of some 590 of the donors, V segments were called functional above 56.7% productive rearrangements and were called segregating when the between-donor standard deviation exceeded 5%. A statistical classification framework was built for diagnosing cytomegalovirus status from the catalog of TCR beta chain sequences. V and J gene assignment, in a later analysis, came from comparing TCR nucleotide sequences with IMGT/GENE-DB human TR gene sequences. Using the TCRdist pipeline, a later analysis assigned CDR3 sequences along with most-parsimonious VDJ recombination scenarios. In a later analysis, every TCR beta chain was defined by the combination of its CDR3 amino acid sequence and its V-gene family, and reads without a unique V-gene family were dropped. A later analysis removed 500 to 650 highly shared, low-generation-probability nucleotide sequences to deal with suspected cross-contamination and a sequencing artifact. In a later analysis, a clonal expansion index for each public chain was calculated from normalized within-repertoire ranks of inferred template counts. In a later analysis, generation probabilities were computed with a VDJ recombination model fitted to out-of-frame rearrangements, and the resulting probabilities were checked against IGoR. In a later analysis, hypergeometric tests were used to score TCR-TCR, TCR-HLA and TCR-CMV co-occurrence, with a repertoire-size bias correction applied to TCR pairs. To estimate false discovery rates, a later analysis permuted the HLA or CMV assignments 20 times. In a later analysis, co-occurring TCRs were grouped using DBSCAN, and TCRdist sequence similarity was added for clustering within HLA-allele-positive subsets. Co-occurrence clustering excluded repertoires with fewer than 30,000 or more than 120,000 public chains, plus five with anomalous nucleotide sharing. TCRdb limited this immuneACCESS table to in-frame rearrangements with V and J called. A share of clones is missing; checked studies link under half to unresolved V genes, and the rest is unexplained. V and J calls and clone size come straight from that table; D and trimming were deduced from the DNA. This sample is represented by about 160,000 clones; 65% to 85% of them were singletons. The ten largest clonotypes hold around 5.8% of the sample.

Sequences were obtained from PBMCs. The chain is encoded by TRBV5-1 joined to TRBJ2-7; 9 central nucleotides agree with TRBD1. This TCR came from a male donor in good health and CMV-seropositive. The DNA sequence is as follows: TGCGCCAGCAGCTTGGAGGGGACAGGGATCTACGAGCAGTACTTC. It encodes CASSLEGTGIYEQYF.